This T cell receptor (beta chain) was recorded in a study of OX40 agonist ivuxolimab in advanced cancers. Study-level results: There were also nonresponders showing low normalized T-cell clonal expansion.

This clone came up once. What it binds is not known. Method: immunoSEQ multiplex PCR; TCRdb's copy keeps in-frame clones and lacks some. Among around 82,000 clones, around 90% were seen once, and the ten largest hold under 0.6%. The sequencing used CD4+ or CD8+ T cells sorted from blood, collected in a trial of the OX40 agonist ivuxolimab. The clonotype comes from an adult with an advanced solid tumor such as melanoma, head and neck, liver or kidney cancer.

The CDR3 region is CAISEGTGARPFEAFF. The CDR3, as DNA: TGTGCCATCAGTGAGGGGACAGGGGCGCGACCCTTTGAAGCTTTCTTT. V gene TRBV10-3 combines with J gene TRBJ1-1; 10 bases are a match to TRBD1. V shed 2 bases and J 7 bases; nucleotides not matched to a gene: 10. The germline V gene has CDR1 ENHRY and CDR2 SYGVKD. The CDR3 extends over 16 amino acids.